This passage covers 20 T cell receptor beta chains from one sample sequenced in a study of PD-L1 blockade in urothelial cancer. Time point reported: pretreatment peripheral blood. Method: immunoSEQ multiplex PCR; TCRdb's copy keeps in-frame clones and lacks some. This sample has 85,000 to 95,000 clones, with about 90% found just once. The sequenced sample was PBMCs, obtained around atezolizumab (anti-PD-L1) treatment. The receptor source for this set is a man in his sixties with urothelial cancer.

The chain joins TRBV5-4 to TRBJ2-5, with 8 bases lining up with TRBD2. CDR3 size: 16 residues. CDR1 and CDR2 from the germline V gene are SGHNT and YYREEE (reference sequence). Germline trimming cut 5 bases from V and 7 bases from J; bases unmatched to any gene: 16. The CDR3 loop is CASSIGWAGGQRTQYF. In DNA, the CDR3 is TGTGCCAGCAGTATTGGATGGGCGGGGGGCCAACGGACCCAGTACTTC.

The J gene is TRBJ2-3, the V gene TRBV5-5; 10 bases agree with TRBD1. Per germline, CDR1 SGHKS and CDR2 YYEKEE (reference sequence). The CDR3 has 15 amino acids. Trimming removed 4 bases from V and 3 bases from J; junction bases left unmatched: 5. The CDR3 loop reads CASSRGGQGTDTQYF. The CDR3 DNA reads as TGTGCCAGCAGCCGAGGGGGACAGGGGACAGATACGCAGTATTTT. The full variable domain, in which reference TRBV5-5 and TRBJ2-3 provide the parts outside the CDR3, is DAGVTQSPTHLIKTRGQQVTLRCSPISGHKSVSWYQQVLGQGPQFIFQYYEKEERGRGNFPDRFSARQFPNYSSELNVNALLLGDSALYLCASSRGGQGTDTQYFGPGTRLTVL.

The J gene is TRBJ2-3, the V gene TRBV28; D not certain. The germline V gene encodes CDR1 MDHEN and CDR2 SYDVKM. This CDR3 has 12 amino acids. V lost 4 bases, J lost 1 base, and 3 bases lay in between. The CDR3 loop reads CASSSGTDTQYF. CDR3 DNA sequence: TGTGCCAGCAGTTCCGGCACAGATACGCAGTATTTT.

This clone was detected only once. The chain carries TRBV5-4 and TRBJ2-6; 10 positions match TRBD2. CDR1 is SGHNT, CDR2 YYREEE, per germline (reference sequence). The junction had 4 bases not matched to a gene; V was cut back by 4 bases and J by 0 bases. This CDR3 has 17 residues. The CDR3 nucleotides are TGTGCCAGCAGCCGGGTAGCGGGGGGCTCTGGGGCCAACGTCCTGACTTTC. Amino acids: CASSRVAGGSGANVLTF. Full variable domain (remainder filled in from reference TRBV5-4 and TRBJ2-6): ETGVTQSPTHLIKTRGQQVTLRCSSQSGHNTVSWYQQALGQGPQFIFQYYREEENGRGNFPPRFSGLQFPNYSSELNVNALELDDSALYLCASSRVAGGSGANVLTFGAGSRLTVL.

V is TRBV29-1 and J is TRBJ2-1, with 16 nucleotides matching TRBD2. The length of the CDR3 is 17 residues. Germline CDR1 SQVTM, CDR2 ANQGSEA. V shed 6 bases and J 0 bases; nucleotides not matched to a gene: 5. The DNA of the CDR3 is TGCAGCGTCGAGGGACTAGCGGGGGGGAGCTCCTACAATGAGCAGTTCTTC. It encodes CSVEGLAGGSSYNEQFF.

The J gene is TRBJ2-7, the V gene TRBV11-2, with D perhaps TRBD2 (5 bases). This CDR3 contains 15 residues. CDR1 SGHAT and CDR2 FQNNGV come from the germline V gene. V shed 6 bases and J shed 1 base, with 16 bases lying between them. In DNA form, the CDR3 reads TGTGCCAGCAGTTCCTACCGGGGTCGGTCCTACGAGCAGTACTTC. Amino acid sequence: CASSSYRGRSYEQYF.

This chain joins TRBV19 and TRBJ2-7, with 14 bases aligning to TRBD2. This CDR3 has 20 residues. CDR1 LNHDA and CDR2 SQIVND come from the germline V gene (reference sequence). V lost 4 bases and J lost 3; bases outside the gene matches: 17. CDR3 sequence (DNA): TGTGCCAGTAGTACCGACAGCCGGACTAGCGGGAGGCCTATCCACTACGAGCAGTACTTC. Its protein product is CASSTDSRTSGRPIHYEQYF.

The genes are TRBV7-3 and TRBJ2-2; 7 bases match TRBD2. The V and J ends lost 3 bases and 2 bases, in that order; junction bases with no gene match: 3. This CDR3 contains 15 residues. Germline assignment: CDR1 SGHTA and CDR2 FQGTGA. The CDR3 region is CASSFQAGNTGELFF. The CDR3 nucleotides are TGTGCCAGCAGCTTTCAAGCGGGAAACACCGGGGAGCTGTTTTTT. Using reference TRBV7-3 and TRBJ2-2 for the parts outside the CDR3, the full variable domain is GAGVSQTPSNKVTEKGKYVELRCDPISGHTALYWYRQSLGQGPEFLIYFQGTGAADDSGLPNDRFFAVRPEGSVSTLKIQRTERGDSAVYLCASSFQAGNTGELFFGEGSRLTVL.

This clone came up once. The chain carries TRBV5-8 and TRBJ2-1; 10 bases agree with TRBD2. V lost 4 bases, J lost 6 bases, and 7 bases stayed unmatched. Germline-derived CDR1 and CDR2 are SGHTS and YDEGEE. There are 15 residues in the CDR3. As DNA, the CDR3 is TGTGCCAGCAGCATCACTAGCGGGGTGGGCAATGAGCAGTTCTTC. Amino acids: CASSITSGVGNEQFF.

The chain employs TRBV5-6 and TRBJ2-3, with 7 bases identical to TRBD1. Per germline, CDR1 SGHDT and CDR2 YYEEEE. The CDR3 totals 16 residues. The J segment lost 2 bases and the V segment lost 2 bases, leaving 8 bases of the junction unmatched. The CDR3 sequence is CASSLSNRGLTDTQYF. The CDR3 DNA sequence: TGTGCCAGCAGCTTATCGAACAGGGGCCTCACAGATACGCAGTATTTT.

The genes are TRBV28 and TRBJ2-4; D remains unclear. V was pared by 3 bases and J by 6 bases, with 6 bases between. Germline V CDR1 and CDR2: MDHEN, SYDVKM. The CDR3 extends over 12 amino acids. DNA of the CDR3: TGTGCCAGCAGTTTCGACTCAAACATTCAGTACTTC. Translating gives CASSFDSNIQYF.

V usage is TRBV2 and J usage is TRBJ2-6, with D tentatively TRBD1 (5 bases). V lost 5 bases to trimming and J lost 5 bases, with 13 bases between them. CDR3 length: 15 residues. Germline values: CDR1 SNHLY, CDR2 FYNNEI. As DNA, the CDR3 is TGTGCCAGCAGTAACAGAGGACAAAGGGCCAACGTCCTGACTTTC. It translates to CASSNRGQRANVLTF.

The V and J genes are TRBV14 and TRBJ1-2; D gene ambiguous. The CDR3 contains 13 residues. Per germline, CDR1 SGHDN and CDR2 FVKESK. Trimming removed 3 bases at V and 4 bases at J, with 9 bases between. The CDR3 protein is CASSHGPTYGYTF. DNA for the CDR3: TGTGCCAGCAGCCATGGCCCCACCTATGGCTACACCTTC.

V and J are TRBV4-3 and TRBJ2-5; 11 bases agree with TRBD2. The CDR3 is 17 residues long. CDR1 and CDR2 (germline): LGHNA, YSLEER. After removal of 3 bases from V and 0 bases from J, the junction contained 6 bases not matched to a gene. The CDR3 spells CASSQGPGLADQETQYF. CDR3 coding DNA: TGCGCCAGCAGCCAGGGCCCGGGACTAGCGGACCAAGAGACCCAGTACTTC.

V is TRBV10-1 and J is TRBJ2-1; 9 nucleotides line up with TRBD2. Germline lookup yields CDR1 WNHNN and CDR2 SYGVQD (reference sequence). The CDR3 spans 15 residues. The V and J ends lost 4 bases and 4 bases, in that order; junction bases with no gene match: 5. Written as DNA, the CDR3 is TGCGCCAGCAGTGTGGGTAGCGGGGGTTACAATGAGCAGTTCTTC. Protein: CASSVGSGGYNEQFF.

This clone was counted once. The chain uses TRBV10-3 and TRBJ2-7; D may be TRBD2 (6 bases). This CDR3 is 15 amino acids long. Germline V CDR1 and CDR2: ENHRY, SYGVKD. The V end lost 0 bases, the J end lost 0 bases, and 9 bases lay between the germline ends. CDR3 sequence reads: CAISESRGSSYEQYF. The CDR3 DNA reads TGTGCCATCAGTGAGTCTCGGGGGAGCTCCTACGAGCAGTACTTC.

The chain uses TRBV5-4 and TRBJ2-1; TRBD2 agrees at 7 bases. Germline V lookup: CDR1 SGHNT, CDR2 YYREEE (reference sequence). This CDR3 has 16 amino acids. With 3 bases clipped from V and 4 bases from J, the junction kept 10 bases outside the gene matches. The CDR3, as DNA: TGTGCCAGCAGCTGGAATTCAGCGGGGCCGTACAATGAGCAGTTCTTC. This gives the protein CASSWNSAGPYNEQFF. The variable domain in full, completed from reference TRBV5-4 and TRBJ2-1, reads ETGVTQSPTHLIKTRGQQVTLRCSSQSGHNTVSWYQQALGQGPQFIFQYYREEENGRGNFPPRFSGLQFPNYSSELNVNALELDDSALYLCASSWNSAGPYNEQFFGPGTRLTVL.

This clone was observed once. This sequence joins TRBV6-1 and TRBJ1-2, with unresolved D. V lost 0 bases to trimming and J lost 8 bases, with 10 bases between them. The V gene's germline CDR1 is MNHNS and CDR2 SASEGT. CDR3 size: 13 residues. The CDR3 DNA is TGTGCCAGCAGTGAAGCACAGCGGCTCGGCTACACCTTC. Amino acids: CASSEAQRLGYTF.

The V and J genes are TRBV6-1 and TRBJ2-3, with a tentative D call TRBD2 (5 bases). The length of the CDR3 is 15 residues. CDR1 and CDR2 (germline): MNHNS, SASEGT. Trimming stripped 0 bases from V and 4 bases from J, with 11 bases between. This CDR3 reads CASSEAGVIADTQYF. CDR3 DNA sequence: TGTGCCAGCAGTGAAGCGGGAGTGATCGCAGATACGCAGTATTTT.

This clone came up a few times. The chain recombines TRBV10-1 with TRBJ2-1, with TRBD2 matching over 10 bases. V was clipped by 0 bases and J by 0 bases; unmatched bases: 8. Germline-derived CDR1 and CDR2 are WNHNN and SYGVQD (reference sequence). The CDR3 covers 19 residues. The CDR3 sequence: CASSESMSSGGYSYNEQFF. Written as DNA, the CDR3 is TGCGCCAGCAGTGAGTCGATGAGTAGCGGGGGGTACTCCTACAATGAGCAGTTCTTC.